The source of this T cell receptor (beta chain) is a study of cytomegalovirus exposure and HLA in healthy donors. Across the study: The same platform as the approximately 730 first-cohort repertoires was used for the 130 or so validation repertoires, a later analysis reported.

The V gene's germline CDR1 is LNHDA and CDR2 SQIVND (reference sequence). The CDR3 extends over 15 amino acids. V was pared by 1 base and J by 6 bases, with 5 bases of the junction left unmatched. Assay: immunoSEQ multiplex PCR; the TCRdb copy retains only in-frame clones and omits some. Of around 200,000 clones detected, around nine tenths appear once; the ten largest clones hold roughly 2.8%. Findings and limits, study-wide: In the approximately 120 validation repertoires, a later analysis found that first-cohort TCR clusters tended to co-occur. According to the study, 160 or so TCR beta chains were cytomegalovirus-associated.

About this clone: The antigen is undetermined.

The donors were in the approximately 110-subject validation cohort; that cohort was separate from the roughly 730-subject first cohort. The TCR sequence derives from a woman in her late teens or twenties in good health and CMV-seronegative. Sequenced input: PBMCs. This chain joins TRBV19 and TRBJ2-1, with 8 bases matching TRBD1. CDR3 nucleotides: TGTGCCAGTAGTATAGGGACAGGGTACCCCAATGAGCAGTTCTTC. It yields the protein CASSIGTGYPNEQFF.